This T cell receptor beta chain came from a study of blood T cell repertoires in COVID-19. Produced via immunoSEQ multiplex PCR; TCRdb's table is partial and in-frame only. This table has roughly 200,000 clones, roughly 80% appearing once. The clonotype comes from a human donor in a cohort sampled during active COVID-19. What was sequenced was peripheral blood.

The DNA for the CDR3 is TGTGCCAGCAGTTTTGCGGGGAGAAACCTCGAGCAGTACTTC. Protein product: CASSFAGRNLEQYF. The rearrangement links TRBV28 to TRBJ2-7, with D tentatively TRBD2 (6 bases). V gave up 3 bases and J gave up 6 bases, with 15 bases separating them. The germline CDR1 and CDR2 sequences are MDHEN and SYDVKM. This CDR3 spans 14 amino acids.